Each of the 9 T cell receptor beta chains below was sequenced from the same sample in a study of lung T cells in sarcoidosis with Löfgren's syndrome. TCRdb re-analysed the reads in MiXCR, keeping a single row per CDR3 protein. The repertoire consists of approximately 1,000 distinct CDR3 sequences, with more than 25% occurring once and the leading ten covering less than 70%. Sequenced input: CD4+ T cells from bronchoalveolar lavage. The origin of the receptors is a human donor with sarcoidosis (Löfgren's syndrome or another form), or a control subject (not recorded which).

This clonotype is categorized as large. The J gene is TRBJ1-6, the V gene TRBV6-1, with D tentatively TRBD1 (6 bases). Germline V gene lookup returns CDR1 MNHNS and CDR2 SASEGT. The CDR3 is 12 residues long. Trimming stripped 6 bases from V and 9 bases from J, with 9 bases between. CDR3 DNA: TGTGCCAGCAGGACAGGTATTTCACCCCTCCACTTT. As protein: CASRTGISPLHF.

This clonotype was observed a handful of times. The chain links TRBV20-1 to TRBJ2-1; D is unclear. Germline V gene sequence: CDR1 DFQATT, CDR2 SNEGSKA (reference sequence). The CDR3 runs to 16 residues. V dropped 6 bases and J dropped 2 bases, with 20 bases sitting between them. The CDR3 sequence: CSARDAATPPYNEQFF. CDR3 bases: TGCAGTGCCCGAGACGCGGCTACACCCCCCTACAATGAGCAGTTCTTC.

A word on this clonotype: The CDR3 does not end in the conserved phenylalanine or tryptophan, so this is likely a read error. The chain couples TRBV19 to TRBJ1-1; D is ambiguous. This CDR3 is built from 12 residues. The germline gives CDR1 LNHDA, CDR2 SQIVND (reference sequence). In DNA, the CDR3 is TGCGCCAGTAGTATAGATCAAGCTGAAGCTTTCTCT. Its translation: CASSIDQAEAFS.

This clonotype is categorized as medium-sized. V usage is TRBV20-1 and J usage is TRBJ1-5, with 9 bases matching TRBD1. The CDR3 covers 13 residues. V lost 3 bases to trimming and J lost 6 bases; unmatched junction nucleotides: 3. CDR1 is DFQATT and CDR2 is SNEGSKA in the germline V gene (reference sequence). This CDR3 is CSARGQGGQPQHF. The DNA of the CDR3 is TGCAGTGCTAGGGGACAGGGTGGTCAGCCCCAGCATTTT.

On this clonotype: The CDR3 does not close with the conserved phenylalanine or tryptophan, likely indicating a read error. Because the CDR3's place on the DNA is in doubt, the DNA is left out and the CDR3 is given as listed by TCRdb. V is TRBV5-4 and J is TRBJ2-2. 15 amino acids form the CDR3, both terminal residues included. The germline V gene encodes CDR1 SGHNT and CDR2 YYREEE (reference sequence). The CDR3 here is CASSRDGLGTGELFS.

V is TRBV6-6 and J is TRBJ1-2; D might be TRBD1 (5 bases). The germline CDR1 and CDR2 sequences are MNHNY and SVGAGI (reference sequence). The V end was cut by 2 bases, the J end by 4 bases, with 14 bases between. The CDR3 is made up of 15 amino acids. Written as DNA, the CDR3 is TGTGCCAGCAGTTACGAGGACAACCCAGGCTATGGCTACACCTTC. It yields the protein CASSYEDNPGYGYTF.

This clonotype was detected ten times or more. The V call is TRBV11-2, the J call TRBJ2-3, with 7 positions matching TRBD2. Germline values: CDR1 SGHAT, CDR2 FQNNGV. This CDR3 region has 15 residues. Losses at the gene ends were 1 base for V and 5 bases for J; bases not matched to a gene: 6. The CDR3 nucleotides are TGTGCCAGCAGCTTAGGGATGGGGGGGGTAGATACGCAGTATTTT. Residues: CASSLGMGGVDTQYF. Full variable domain (outside the CDR3, taken from reference TRBV11-2 and TRBJ2-3): EAGVAQSPRYKIIEKRQSVAFWCNPISGHATLYWYQQILGQGPKLLIQFQNNGVVDDSQLPKDRFSAERLKGVDSTLKIQPAKLEDSAVYLCASSLGMGGVDTQYFGPGTRLTVL.

The chain joins TRBV15 to TRBJ2-1; maybe TRBD1 (6 bases). Trimming removed 0 bases at V and 4 bases at J, with 16 bases between. Per germline, CDR1 LNHNV and CDR2 YYDKDF (reference sequence). The CDR3 is 17 amino acids. The CDR3 DNA reads TGTGCCACCAGCAGAGATCAGCAGGGGCCCGGGTACAATGAGCAGTTCTTC. Protein product: CATSRDQQGPGYNEQFF.

This clonotype is medium-sized. The chain joins TRBV5-6 to TRBJ2-1; a possible D gene is TRBD1 (5 bases). In germline, CDR1 is SGHDT, CDR2 YYEEEE. This CDR3 spans 13 amino acids. V was shortened by 1 base and J by 4 bases, with 6 bases between the two germline ends. The chain's CDR3 is CASSLNRYNEQFF. The CDR3, as DNA: TGTGCCAGCAGCTTGAACAGGTACAATGAGCAGTTCTTC.